This entry features one TCR beta chain sequence. This sample was included in a study of blood T cell repertoires in COVID-19. Study-level information: Material from acute and convalescent COVID-19 was sourced from the United States, Italy and Spain. T cells, B-cell-depleted T cells, or PBMCs provided the cDNA or gDNA that served as material.

Original analysis: Nucleated cell number was recorded as an estimate derived from reference gene primer amplification. TCRdb's copy holds only in-frame clones and misses some; the assay was immunoSEQ multiplex PCR. That table is the source of V, J and clone size, and D and trimming were worked out from the DNA. The sample shows roughly 45,000 clones, roughly 83% of them seen only once. Germline loops: CDR1 MNHEY, CDR2 SMNVEV (reference sequence). Deletions cut 6 bases from V and 2 bases from J, with 12 bases between. The length of the CDR3 is 14 residues. The TCR originated in a man between 45 and 60 years old with active COVID-19. The chain carries TRBV27 and TRBJ2-3; D ambiguous. Sample: peripheral blood. CDR3 DNA sequence: TGTGCCAGCAGATCCGCTCTATCCACAGATACGCAGTATTTT. It specifies CASRSALSTDTQYF.